This T cell receptor beta chain is from a study of shared clonotypes between healthy human individuals. Repertoires were generated with immunoSEQ multiplex PCR, while TCRdb's copy carries only in-frame clones and drops some. The repertoire holds around 2.5 million clones, roughly 93% seen once, with around 0.4% in the top ten. This CDR3 spans 17 amino acids. V lost 6 bases and J 3 bases, leaving 21 bases between the germline ends. Germline CDR1 MDHEN, CDR2 SYDVKM. This receptor was identified in a man aged 18 to 29 in good health. Some clones in this sample may be carry-over from other donors' samples. Sequences were obtained from naive CD4+ T cells from PBMCs. As for subset: CD45RA+ positively selected. This chain joins TRBV28 and TRBJ1-3, with a possible D match to TRBD1 (6 bases). Here the CDR3 DNA reads TGTGCCAGCAGCCGGATGGGGGGGGACATCGTTGGAAACACCATATATTTT. Residues: CASSRMGGDIVGNTIYF.